This passage covers 2 T cell receptor beta chains from one sample sequenced in a study of blood T cell repertoires in COVID-19 (dated by TCRdb to the early 2020s). Library preparation employed the immunoSEQ multiplex PCR assay. Sourced from immuneACCESS, this table was stored by TCRdb with only in-frame sequences that have V and J called. A share of the clones is absent; for the studies checked, an unresolved V gene accounts for under half, and the remainder has no known explanation. In all, the sample holds around 250,000 clones, and roughly 85% of those were seen once. Together, the top ten hold about 7% of the sample. Sequencing was done on a sample of PBMCs or T cells enriched from blood (not recorded which). These receptors were obtained from a woman between 45 and 65 years old who had been exposed to COVID-19.

This chain links TRBV9 with TRBJ1-3, with a tentative D call TRBD1 (6 bases). Trimming shortened V by 2 bases and J by 4 bases, and 10 bases separated the two germline ends. This CDR3 is 14 amino acids long. Per the germline V gene, CDR1 is SGDLS and CDR2 is YYNGEE. In DNA form, the CDR3 reads TGTGCCAGCAGCGTCGCAGGGGTGGGAAACACCATATATTTT. The encoded protein is CASSVAGVGNTIYF.

This clone was picked up many times. The J gene is TRBJ1-5, the V gene TRBV6-5; 7 bases line up with TRBD1. Germline loops: CDR1 MNHEY, CDR2 SVGAGI. After removal of 8 bases from V and 2 bases from J, the junction contained 3 bases not matched to a gene. The CDR3 has 13 residues. CDR3 bases: TGTGCCAGCGCGACAGGGCGCAATCAGCCCCAGCATTTT. Amino acids: CASATGRNQPQHF.